A single sample is the source of the 14 T cell receptor beta chains below, sequenced in a study of cytotoxic CD8 clonotypes in ibrutinib-treated CLL. Generated by immunoSEQ multiplex PCR, the TCRdb table keeps only in-frame clones and is missing some. This table holds approximately 130,000 clones, around 84% found once. The sequenced sample was PBMCs, obtained after 24 months of ibrutinib treatment. The source is a human donor with chronic lymphocytic leukemia.

Here the CDR3 reads CASSAGVGHIAKNIQYF. The CDR3 coding sequence is TGTGCCAGCAGTGCAGGGGTGGGACATATAGCCAAAAACATTCAGTACTTC. This rearrangement joins TRBV6-1 to TRBJ2-4; the D gene is possibly TRBD1 (6 bases). V was trimmed by 4 bases and J by 0 bases, leaving 16 bases between them. Germline assignment: CDR1 MNHNS and CDR2 SASEGT. This CDR3 is built from 17 residues.

The rearrangement joins TRBV6-5 to TRBJ1-2, with D unclear. Trimming removed 2 bases at V and 7 bases at J, with 14 bases between. Germline V gene sequence: CDR1 MNHEY, CDR2 SVGAGI. The CDR3 consists of 14 residues. The DNA for the CDR3 is TGTGCCAGCAGTTACACTGACCTCCGAGGTGGCTACACCTTC. It encodes CASSYTDLRGGYTF.

The rearrangement uses TRBV19 and TRBJ1-5, with a weak D call TRBD1 (5 bases). Germline-derived CDR1 and CDR2 are LNHDA and SQIVND (reference sequence). Trimming pared 1 base from V and 7 bases from J, leaving 14 bases between. CDR3 length equals 15 residues. Here the CDR3 reads CASSIARDPKQPQHF. As DNA, the CDR3 is TGTGCCAGTAGTATAGCCCGGGACCCCAAGCAGCCCCAGCATTTT. Variable domain in full (rest from reference TRBV19 and TRBJ1-5): DGGITQSPKYLFRKEGQNVTLSCEQNLNHDAMYWYRQDPGQGLRLIYYSQIVNDFQKGDIAEGYSVSREKKESFPLTVTSAQKNPTAFYLCASSIARDPKQPQHFGDGTRLSIL.

The CDR3 DNA follows: TGCAGCGTTGGTGACCAGGGTACATCGTCTGGAAACACCATATATTTT. It yields the protein CSVGDQGTSSGNTIYF. This chain links TRBV29-1 with TRBJ1-3; D is possibly TRBD1 (5 bases). Germline V gene data show CDR1 as SQVTM and CDR2 as ANQGSEA. This CDR3 region has 16 residues. V dropped 4 bases and J dropped 1 base, with 17 bases sitting between them.

The chain combines TRBV5-6 with TRBJ1-6; D might be TRBD1 (5 bases). With 2 bases removed from V and 7 bases from J, the gap between germline ends came to 13 bases. CDR3 length: 15 residues. Germline V CDR1 and CDR2: SGHDT, YYEEEE. The CDR3 sequence: CASSFMGDHNSPLHF. The CDR3 bases are TGTGCCAGCAGCTTCATGGGGGACCACAATTCACCCCTCCACTTT.

The CDR3 DNA reads as TGTGCCAGCAGTTACGGGGGCAGACCTCACAACACTGAAGCTTTCTTT. This translates into CASSYGGRPHNTEAFF. V usage is TRBV6-5 and J usage is TRBJ1-1, with D perhaps matching TRBD1 (6 bases). Trimming left V 2 bases short and J 2 bases short, with 15 bases between. Looked up from germline, CDR1 is MNHEY and CDR2 is SVGAGI. CDR3 length equals 16 residues.

The rearrangement joins TRBV6-5 to TRBJ1-2, with D tentatively TRBD1 (6 bases). V lost 5 bases to trimming and J lost 3 bases, with 16 bases between them. This CDR3 spans 15 amino acids. Germline V gives CDR1 MNHEY, CDR2 SVGAGI. The CDR3 sequence: CASSLFGRGDYGYTF. The CDR3 bases are TGTGCCAGCAGTCTATTCGGAAGGGGGGACTATGGCTACACCTTC.

This clone was picked up one time. Different DNA sequences within this sample yield the same CDR3. The chain uses TRBV7-6 and TRBJ2-3, with D hard to call. The CDR3 spans 12 residues. Looked up from germline, CDR1 is SGHVS and CDR2 is FNYEAQ. Trimming pared 5 bases from V and 6 bases from J, leaving 9 bases between. CDR3 bases: TGTGCCAGCAGCCCGCTACAGGATACGCAGTATTTT. It codes for CASSPLQDTQYF.

This clone was recorded only once. V and J are TRBV7-2 and TRBJ1-3; TRBD1 agrees at 7 bases. CDR1 SGHTA and CDR2 FQGNSA come from the germline V gene. CDR3 length: 15 amino acids. V gave up 8 bases and J gave up 0 bases; unmatched junction bases: 7. CDR3: CASSLWDSSGNTIYF. DNA of the CDR3: TGTGCCAGCTCTTTGTGGGACAGCTCTGGAAACACCATATATTTT.

The chain carries TRBV19 and TRBJ1-2; D not resolved. V was pared by 5 bases and J by 5 bases, with 9 bases between. CDR3 length equals 12 residues. Looked up from germline, CDR1 is LNHDA and CDR2 is SQIVND (reference sequence). This CDR3 reads CASSPQGYGYTF. CDR3 in DNA: TGTGCCAGTAGTCCACAAGGGTATGGCTACACCTTC.

This rearrangement joins TRBV5-1 to TRBJ1-5; D remains ambiguous. The CDR3 loop spans 13 amino acids. Trimming left V 1 base short and J 6 bases short, with 8 bases between. Germline V lookup: CDR1 SGHRS, CDR2 YFSETQ. CDR3 sequence: CASSLTSGQPQHF. CDR3 sequence (DNA): TGCGCCAGCAGCTTGACCTCCGGTCAGCCCCAGCATTTT.

The V call is TRBV5-5, the J call TRBJ1-6; D gene uncertain. V was trimmed by 1 base and J by 5 bases, leaving 7 bases between them. CDR3 length: 14 residues. Germline V gene lookup returns CDR1 SGHKS and CDR2 YYEKEE (reference sequence). Here the CDR3 reads CASSLQANNSPLHF. DNA of the CDR3: TGTGCCAGCAGCTTGCAGGCTAATAATTCACCCCTCCACTTT. Looking up the rest from reference TRBV5-5 and TRBJ1-6 gives the full variable domain: DAGVTQSPTHLIKTRGQQVTLRCSPISGHKSVSWYQQVLGQGPQFIFQYYEKEERGRGNFPDRFSARQFPNYSSELNVNALLLGDSALYLCASSLQANNSPLHFGNGTRLTVT.

The V gene is TRBV19, the J gene TRBJ1-6; 8 positions agree with TRBD1. Trimming at V came to 9 bases and at J to 5 bases, leaving 9 bases not matched to a gene. Germline assignment: CDR1 LNHDA and CDR2 SQIVND (reference sequence). The CDR3 has 15 residues. The CDR3 DNA reads as TGTGCCAGCGCTGATCGGACAGGGAATAATTCACCCCTCCACTTT. Its protein is CASADRTGNNSPLHF.

The chain has TRBV10-3 and TRBJ2-1; 7 bases align to TRBD1. Germline assignment: CDR1 ENHRY and CDR2 SYGVKD. The ends lost 4 bases at V and 4 bases at J; junction bases unmatched: 4. The CDR3 covers 14 residues. CDR3 sequence reads: CAISGQGEYNEQFF. DNA for the CDR3: TGTGCCATCAGTGGCCAGGGGGAATACAATGAGCAGTTCTTC.